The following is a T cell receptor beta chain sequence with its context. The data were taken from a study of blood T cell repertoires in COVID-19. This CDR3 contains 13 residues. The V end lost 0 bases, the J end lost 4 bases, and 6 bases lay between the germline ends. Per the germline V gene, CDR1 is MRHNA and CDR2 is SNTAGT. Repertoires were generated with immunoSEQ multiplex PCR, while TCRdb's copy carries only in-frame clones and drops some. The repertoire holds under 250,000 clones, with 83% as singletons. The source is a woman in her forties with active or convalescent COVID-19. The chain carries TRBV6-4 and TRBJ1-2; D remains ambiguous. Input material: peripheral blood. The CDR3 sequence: CASSDSNGYGYTF. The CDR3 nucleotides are TGTGCCAGCAGTGACTCAAACGGCTATGGCTACACCTTC.